This T cell receptor (beta chain) was obtained from a study of shared clonotypes between healthy human individuals. Study-wide context: Three plates each covered CD4 naive and memory; CD8 naive two, CD8 memory one.

For each subset, genomic DNA was distributed in equal portions over several immunoSEQ plates. TCRdb keeps only in-frame clones here, not all; method: immunoSEQ multiplex PCR. The sample lists around 1.9 million clones; just over 90% were seen once. CD45RO-negative, CCR7-positively selected cells formed the naive CD8 fraction, excluding terminally differentiated effector memory CD45RA+ cells. There were no recent acute infections or vaccinations among the donors, who were healthy HIV-negative adults. CDR3 size: 11 residues. V dropped 3 bases and J dropped 9 bases, with 6 bases sitting between them. Per the germline V gene, CDR1 is MNHEY and CDR2 is SVGAGI.

The receptor comes from a man between 18 and 35 years old in good health. Some clones in this sample may be carry-over from other donors' samples. The specimen was naive CD8+ T cells from PBMCs. V and J are TRBV6-5 and TRBJ2-1; D gene uncertain. Written as DNA, the CDR3 is TGTGCCAGCAGTTATGAGGCTGAGCAGTTCTTC. Protein sequence: CASSYEAEQFF.